These 17 T cell receptor beta chains share one sample of origin, sequenced in a study of PD-L1 blockade in urothelial cancer. The time point is: pretreatment peripheral blood. Method: immunoSEQ multiplex PCR; TCRdb's copy keeps in-frame clones and lacks some. Seen here are about 95,000 clones, around 86% observed once, and the top ten hold more than 1.5%. The sequencing used PBMCs, collected around atezolizumab (anti-PD-L1) treatment. All receptors come from a man in his fifties or sixties with urothelial cancer.

The gene calls are TRBV5-4 and TRBJ2-5; tentatively, D is TRBD2 (6 bases). V dropped 6 bases and J dropped 5 bases, with 17 bases sitting between them. The germline CDR1 and CDR2 sequences are SGHNT and YYREEE (reference sequence). CDR3 length: 14 amino acids. DNA of the CDR3: TGTGCCAGCACCCTGGGGGGAGGCAAGGAGACCCAGTACTTC. It is translated as CASTLGGGKETQYF.

The chain combines TRBV9 with TRBJ2-2; TRBD2 aligns across 8 bases. The CDR3 contains 16 residues. The V gene's germline CDR1 is SGDLS and CDR2 YYNGEE. J lost 0 bases, V lost 5 bases, and 6 bases had no gene match. The CDR3 here is CASRAPGLANTGELFF. In DNA, the CDR3 is TGTGCCAGCAGGGCTCCGGGACTAGCGAACACCGGGGAGCTGTTTTTT. Filled out from reference TRBV9 and TRBJ2-2, the complete variable domain reads DSGVTQTPKHLITATGQRVTLRCSPRSGDLSVYWYQQSLDQGLQFLIQYYNGEERAKGNILERFSAQQFPDLHSELNLSSLELGDSALYFCASRAPGLANTGELFFGEGSRLTVL.

As regards this clone: Compared with germline, one end of the junction differs, possibly owing to a read error. This chain uses TRBV11-3 with TRBJ2-5; weak D call: TRBD1 (5 bases). This CDR3 contains 13 residues. Germline V gene sequence: CDR1 SGHNT, CDR2 YENEEA. CDR3 sequence reads: CLGPEGPKETQYF. CDR3 nucleotide sequence: TGCCTGGGGCCAGAAGGGCCGAAAGAGACCCAGTACTTC. The full variable domain, rest sourced from reference TRBV11-3 and TRBJ2-5, is EAGVVQSPRYKIIEKKQPVAFWCNPISGHNTLYWYLQNLGQGPELLIRYENEEAVDDSQLPKDRFSAERLKGVDSTLKIQPAELGDSAVYLCLGPEGPKETQYFGPGTRLLVL.

The chain is built from TRBV28 and TRBJ2-3; 9 positions agree with TRBD2. CDR1 is MDHEN and CDR2 is SYDVKM in the germline V gene. The CDR3 runs 16 residues. V trimming: 3 bases; J trimming: 4 bases; junction bases outside the gene matches: 8. DNA of the CDR3: TGTGCCAGCAGTTTTTTGGCTAGCGGGACCCCAGATACGCAGTATTTT. It codes for CASSFLASGTPDTQYF.

V and J are TRBV6-1 and TRBJ2-7; TRBD1 agrees at 7 bases. CDR1 is MNHNS and CDR2 is SASEGT in the germline V gene. Germline trimming cut 5 bases from V and 3 bases from J; bases unmatched to any gene: 7. The CDR3 totals 14 residues. In DNA form, the CDR3 reads TGTGCCAGCAGTCGGGAACAGGGGCTCTACGAGCAGTACTTC. Its protein is CASSREQGLYEQYF.

Concerning this clone: Germline is not matched at one junction end, which may reflect a read error. This chain joins TRBV19 and TRBJ2-1; 12 nucleotides align to TRBD1. The germline gives CDR1 LNHDA, CDR2 SQIVND (reference sequence). CDR3 size: 18 residues. As DNA, the CDR3 is TGTGCCAGTACCGATTACGCCGCCGGGACAGGGGGCTACGATGAGCAGTTCTTC. As protein: CASTDYAAGTGGYDEQFF.

The chain is built from TRBV27 and TRBJ1-4; 7 bases map to TRBD1. The germline CDR1 and CDR2 sequences are MNHEY and SMNVEV (reference sequence). Trimming took 6 bases from V and 0 from J; bases not matched to a gene: 7. This CDR3 is 16 amino acids long. The CDR3: CASRPTGVATNEKLFF. Here the CDR3 DNA reads TGTGCCAGCAGACCTACAGGGGTTGCAACTAATGAAAAACTGTTTTTT.

This chain joins TRBV6-5 and TRBJ1-5; TRBD1 agrees at 8 bases. The CDR3 runs 15 residues. The germline gives CDR1 MNHEY, CDR2 SVGAGI. The V and J ends lost 2 bases and 5 bases, in that order; junction bases with no gene match: 5. Written as DNA, the CDR3 is TGTGCCAGCAGTTACGGCCAGGGGGCCGATCAGCCCCAGCATTTT. Amino acid sequence: CASSYGQGADQPQHF.

This clone was found once. The chain recombines TRBV5-1 with TRBJ2-2; D is unresolved. This CDR3 is 17 amino acids long. CDR1 SGHRS and CDR2 YFSETQ come from the germline V gene. V lost 2 bases and J 6 bases, leaving 20 bases between the germline ends. CDR3 residues: CASSFDPKGIEAGELFF. CDR3 coding DNA: TGCGCCAGCAGCTTCGACCCGAAAGGTATCGAGGCCGGGGAGCTGTTTTTT.

This sequence joins TRBV28 and TRBJ2-2; 7 bases fit TRBD2. The CDR3 sequence is 14 residues long. V lost 6 bases and J lost 1; bases outside the gene matches: 2. The V gene's germline CDR1 is MDHEN and CDR2 SYDVKM. This CDR3 reads CASRAGVNTGELFF. As DNA, the CDR3 is TGTGCCAGCAGGGCGGGAGTGAACACCGGGGAGCTGTTTTTT.

A single count supports this clone. The chain links TRBV29-1 to TRBJ1-1, with 8 bases lining up with TRBD1. V was clipped by 8 bases and J by 1 base; unmatched bases: 6. Per the germline V gene, CDR1 is SQVTM and CDR2 is ANQGSEA. The CDR3 runs 13 residues. The CDR3 spells CSTQGQANTEAFF. The CDR3 DNA follows: TGCAGCACACAGGGACAGGCGAACACTGAAGCTTTCTTT.

The chain is built from TRBV28 and TRBJ2-3, with a tentative D call TRBD1 (6 bases). Germline CDR1 and CDR2: MDHEN and SYDVKM. V lost 6 bases and J 5 bases, leaving 12 bases between the germline ends. The CDR3 consists of 13 residues. CDR3 sequence: CASRTGGIDTQYF. The CDR3 DNA sequence: TGTGCCAGCAGGACAGGTGGGATAGATACGCAGTATTTT.

Only a few counts were recorded for this clone. This sequence joins TRBV4-2 and TRBJ1-2, with 8 bases lining up with TRBD1. Germline-derived CDR1 and CDR2 are LGHNA and YNFKEQ. With V trimmed by 0 bases and J by 4 bases, 4 bases remained unmatched. The CDR3 extends over 15 amino acids. The CDR3 DNA reads TGTGCCAGCAGCCAAGACGGACAGGGCAGCTATGGCTACACCTTC. Translating gives CASSQDGQGSYGYTF.

The rearrangement uses TRBV7-8 and TRBJ2-2, with D possibly TRBD1 on 5 matching bases. Germline-derived CDR1 and CDR2 are SGHVS and FQNEAQ. The CDR3 sequence is 16 residues long. V was cut by 1 base and J by 1 base, with 10 bases left in between. The CDR3 sequence is CASSLGRRENTGELFF. The CDR3 DNA sequence: TGTGCCAGCAGCTTAGGTCGCAGGGAGAACACCGGGGAGCTGTTTTTT.

V gene TRBV11-2 combines with J gene TRBJ1-5; D is possibly TRBD1 (6 bases). The CDR3 extends over 14 amino acids. The V and J ends lost 0 bases and 9 bases respectively, with 12 bases between them. Looked up from germline, CDR1 is SGHAT and CDR2 is FQNNGV. The CDR3 nucleotides read TGTGCCAGCAGCTTAGATACAGGGAGAGGGCCCCAGCATTTT. As protein: CASSLDTGRGPQHF.

V is TRBV5-4 and J is TRBJ1-2, with D perhaps TRBD1 (6 bases). Looked up from germline, CDR1 is SGHNT and CDR2 is YYREEE (reference sequence). Trimming removed 4 bases from V and 4 bases from J, with 11 bases in between. The CDR3 extends over 13 amino acids. CDR3 amino acids: CASSGGGFYGYTF. Here the CDR3 DNA reads TGTGCCAGCAGCGGGGGCGGCTTCTATGGCTACACCTTC.

The J gene is TRBJ2-4, the V gene TRBV5-1; 10 bases map to TRBD1. Trimming took 2 bases from V and 6 from J; bases not matched to a gene: 17. CDR1 is SGHRS, CDR2 YFSETQ, per germline. CDR3 length equals 19 residues. The CDR3 sequence is CASSFIGQGEAGGGNIQYF. In DNA form, the CDR3 reads TGCGCCAGCAGCTTTATAGGACAGGGGGAAGCCGGTGGGGGAAACATTCAGTACTTC.